The 20 T cell receptor beta chains below were found in one sample sequenced in a study of blood T cell repertoires in COVID-19. Repertoires were generated with immunoSEQ multiplex PCR, while TCRdb's copy carries only in-frame clones and drops some. This table holds about 210,000 clones, approximately 89% found once. Sequencing was performed on peripheral blood. All receptors come from a woman in her thirties or forties with acute or convalescent COVID-19.

V usage is TRBV10-1 and J usage is TRBJ1-1; D unclear. This CDR3 is built from 13 residues. The V end was cut by 2 bases, the J end by 1 base, with 5 bases between. Germline V gives CDR1 WNHNN, CDR2 SYGVQD (reference sequence). CDR3 in amino acids: CASSEDTNTEAFF. The CDR3 nucleotides read TGCGCCAGCAGTGAGGACACGAACACTGAAGCTTTCTTT.

This rearrangement joins TRBV9 to TRBJ2-7, with 7 bases aligning to TRBD1. V dropped 0 bases and J dropped 0; count of bases not matched to a gene: 3. The CDR3 is 15 amino acids. Looked up from germline, CDR1 is SGDLS and CDR2 is YYNGEE. CDR3 in DNA: TGTGCCAGCAGCGTAGAAACAGGGGCCTCCTACGAGCAGTACGTC. As protein: CASSVETGASYEQYV.

The chain employs TRBV18 and TRBJ1-6; 9 bases match TRBD1. The germline V gene has CDR1 KGHSH and CDR2 LQKENI. CDR3 length: 14 amino acids. V lost 3 bases, J lost 7 bases, and 1 base stayed unmatched. The CDR3 bases are TGTGCCAGCTCACCGGGGACAGGGAATTCACCCCTCCACTTT. It is translated as CASSPGTGNSPLHF. The full variable domain, in which reference TRBV18 and TRBJ1-6 provide the parts outside the CDR3, is NAGVMQNPRHLVRRRGQEARLRCSPMKGHSHVYWYRQLPEEGLKFMVYLQKENIIDESGMPKERFSAEFPKEGPSILRIQQVVRGDSAAYFCASSPGTGNSPLHFGNGTRLTVT.

The gene calls are TRBV3-1 (or the pseudogene TRBV3-2) and TRBJ1-2, with 9 nucleotides matching TRBD1. V was pared by 2 bases and J by 10 bases, with 8 bases of the junction left unmatched. This CDR3 spans 14 amino acids. CDR1 is LGHDT and CDR2 is YNNKEL in the germline V gene (reference sequence). The DNA of the CDR3 is TGTGCCAGCAGCCAAAGAAGGGACAGGGCCCACTACACCTTC. Residues: CASSQRRDRAHYTF.

The V and J genes are TRBV27 and TRBJ1-3; D gene uncertain. Germline values: CDR1 MNHEY, CDR2 SMNVEV (reference sequence). Trimming left V 2 bases short and J 1 base short, with 9 bases between. The CDR3 is 15 residues long. CDR3 sequence (DNA): TGTGCCAGCAGTTTAAGAGGACTTTCTGGAAACACCATATATTTT. Translation gives CASSLRGLSGNTIYF.

V is TRBV12-3 or TRBV12-4 and J is TRBJ1-2, with a weak D call TRBD1 (5 bases). The V end was cut by 5 bases, the J end by 3 bases, with 10 bases between. The CDR3 runs 13 residues. The CDR3 spells CASSPGGYYGYTF. Here the CDR3 DNA reads TGTGCCAGCAGTCCCGGGGGTTACTATGGCTACACCTTC.

The V call is TRBV7-8, the J call TRBJ1-1, with a tentative D call TRBD1 (5 bases). Per the germline V gene, CDR1 is SGHVS and CDR2 is FQNEAQ. This CDR3 comprises 14 residues. The V and J ends lost 1 base and 10 bases respectively, with 16 bases between them. The CDR3 DNA is TGTGCCAGCAGCTTAGTCGGGACTCCGGCTGGAGCTTTCTTT. This encodes CASSLVGTPAGAFF.

The CDR3 DNA is TGTGCCAGCTCCGGGGATGATAGCAATCAGCCCCAGCATTTT. This gives the protein CASSGDDSNQPQHF. The chain joins TRBV18 to TRBJ1-5; the D is unclear. Looked up from germline, CDR1 is KGHSH and CDR2 is LQKENI. CDR3 length: 14 amino acids. With 6 bases removed from V and 0 bases from J, the gap between germline ends came to 9 bases.

The chain recombines TRBV4-2 with TRBJ1-3; D is ambiguous. Trimming took off 0 bases at V and 2 bases at J, with 14 bases between the two ends. The CDR3 is 17 amino acids. The germline CDR1 and CDR2 sequences are LGHNA and YNFKEQ. The CDR3 region is CASSQDLAWPAGNTIYF. The CDR3 DNA is TGTGCCAGCAGCCAAGATCTCGCCTGGCCTGCTGGAAACACCATATATTTT.

V usage is TRBV6-6 and J usage is TRBJ1-1, with TRBD1 as a possible D gene (6 bases). The V gene's germline CDR1 is MNHNY and CDR2 SVGAGI (reference sequence). The V and J ends lost 8 bases and 3 bases respectively, with 10 bases between them. The CDR3 is 12 residues long. The CDR3 DNA is TGTGCCAGCCACAGGGTGGACACTGAAGCTTTCTTT. It yields the protein CASHRVDTEAFF.

The chain joins TRBV4-1 to TRBJ2-3; 8 positions agree with TRBD2. This CDR3 is 17 amino acids long. J gave up 4 bases and V 4 bases, and 13 bases lay outside the gene matches. Germline V CDR1 and CDR2: MGHRA, YSYEKL. Here the CDR3 DNA reads TGCGCCAGCAGCCGACAAGTTAGCGGGATGGCGGCAGATACGCAGTATTTT. This codes for CASSRQVSGMAADTQYF.

J is TRBJ1-3 and V is TRBV3-1 (or the pseudogene TRBV3-2); 8 bases align to TRBD1. J was trimmed by 4 bases and V by 4 bases; bases with no gene match: 9. Germline V CDR1 and CDR2: LGHDT, YNNKEL (reference sequence). The CDR3 spans 16 residues. The CDR3 protein is CASSLDRVAFGNTIYF. CDR3 DNA sequence: TGTGCCAGCAGCCTGGACAGGGTGGCCTTCGGAAACACCATATATTTT.

This clone has a handful of counts. J is TRBJ1-5 and V is TRBV6-5; perhaps TRBD1 as D (6 bases). CDR3 length equals 15 residues. Germline V gene sequence: CDR1 MNHEY, CDR2 SVGAGI. V lost 6 bases and J lost 0, with 12 bases in between. CDR3 sequence (DNA): TGTGCCAGCAGCCCCGACAGGTCTAGCAATCAGCCCCAGCATTTT. It encodes CASSPDRSSNQPQHF.

The chain is built from TRBV6-4 and TRBJ2-1, with TRBD1 matching 7 bases. Looked up from germline, CDR1 is MRHNA and CDR2 is SNTAGT. The CDR3 covers 16 residues. V shed 2 bases, J shed 3 bases, and the junction held 7 bases outside the gene matches. Here the CDR3 reads CASSDGGRGSYNEQFF. The CDR3, as DNA: TGTGCCAGCAGTGACGGGGGCAGGGGGAGCTACAATGAGCAGTTCTTC.

A word on this clone: Other DNA sequences in the sample encode the same CDR3. This chain connects TRBV19 to TRBJ1-2, with D possibly being TRBD1 (5 bases). Trimming removed 3 bases at V and 5 bases at J, with 10 bases between. This CDR3 is built from 13 residues. CDR1 and CDR2 from the germline V gene are LNHDA and SQIVND (reference sequence). CDR3 sequence reads: CASSIGGGYGYTF. Here the CDR3 DNA reads TGTGCCAGTAGTATCGGGGGAGGGTATGGCTACACCTTC.

The chain joins TRBV15 to TRBJ1-2; D is uncertain. CDR3 size: 12 residues. Germline V gene sequence: CDR1 LNHNV, CDR2 YYDKDF (reference sequence). Trimming removed 8 bases at V and 3 bases at J, with 10 bases between. The CDR3 here is CATRYGYYGYTF. CDR3 nucleotides: TGTGCCACCCGTTACGGGTACTATGGCTACACCTTC.

The chain recombines TRBV25-1 with TRBJ2-4, with 9 bases matching TRBD1. The V gene end was trimmed by 1 base and the J gene end by 9 bases; junction bases not matched to a gene: 4. CDR1 and CDR2 from the germline V gene are MGHDK and SYGVNS. The CDR3 covers 14 residues. CDR3 loop: CASSELDRGSIQYF. CDR3 sequence (DNA): TGTGCCAGCAGTGAATTGGACAGGGGTAGCATTCAGTACTTC. The full variable domain, with the rest looked up from reference TRBV25-1 and TRBJ2-4, is EADIYQTPRYLVIGTGKKITLECSQTMGHDKMYWYQQDPGMELHLIHYSYGVNSTEKGDLSSESTVSRIRTEHFPLTLESARPSHTSQYLCASSELDRGSIQYFGAGTRLSVL.

Details on this clone: Other nucleotide sequences from this sample produce the same CDR3. V usage is TRBV6-1 and J usage is TRBJ1-1; D ambiguous. V gave up 2 bases and J gave up 1 base, with 5 bases separating them. The CDR3 sequence is 13 residues long. Germline V gene data show CDR1 as MNHNS and CDR2 as SASEGT. CDR3 loop: CASSERGNTEAFF. Written as DNA, the CDR3 is TGTGCCAGCAGTGAACGCGGGAACACTGAAGCTTTCTTT.

The rearrangement links TRBV27 to TRBJ1-2; tentative D call: TRBD1 (5 bases). The CDR3 loop spans 17 amino acids. Germline values: CDR1 MNHEY, CDR2 SMNVEV (reference sequence). The ends were cut back, 5 bases at V and 1 base at J, with 20 bases in the middle. The CDR3 sequence: CASSPKTARAGNYGYTF. DNA of the CDR3: TGTGCCAGCAGTCCGAAGACCGCCAGGGCCGGTAACTATGGCTACACCTTC.

This chain joins TRBV19 and TRBJ2-1, with 7 positions matching TRBD1. The junction had 11 bases not matched to a gene; V was cut back by 8 bases and J by 7 bases. Looked up from germline, CDR1 is LNHDA and CDR2 is SQIVND (reference sequence). CDR3 size: 14 residues. The CDR3 protein is CASSRRDSRNEQFF. As DNA, the CDR3 is TGTGCCAGTTCCCGCCGGGACAGCAGAAATGAGCAGTTCTTC.